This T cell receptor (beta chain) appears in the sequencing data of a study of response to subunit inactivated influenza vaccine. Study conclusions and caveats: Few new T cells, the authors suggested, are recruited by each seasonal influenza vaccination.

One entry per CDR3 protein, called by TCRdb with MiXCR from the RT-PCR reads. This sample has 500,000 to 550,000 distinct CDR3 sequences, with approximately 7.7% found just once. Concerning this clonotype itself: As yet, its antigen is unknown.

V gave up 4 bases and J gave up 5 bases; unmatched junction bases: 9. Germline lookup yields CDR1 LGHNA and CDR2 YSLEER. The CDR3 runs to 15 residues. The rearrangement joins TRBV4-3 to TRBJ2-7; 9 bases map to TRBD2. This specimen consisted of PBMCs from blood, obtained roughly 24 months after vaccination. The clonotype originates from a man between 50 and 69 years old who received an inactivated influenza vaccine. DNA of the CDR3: TGCGCCAGCAGCCGGTCACTAGCGGGCGGCCACGAGCAGTACTTC. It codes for CASSRSLAGGHEQYF.